These 2 T cell receptor beta chains share one sample of origin, sequenced in a study of blood T cell repertoires in COVID-19. The data were produced by immunoSEQ multiplex PCR, yet TCRdb's version contains in-frame clones alone and is incomplete. The sample shows roughly 87,000 clones, around 83% of them seen only once. Input material: peripheral blood. The receptors come from a woman aged 70-85 years with acute or convalescent COVID-19.

CDR3 DNA: TGCGCCAGCAGCTTTGAGGAATCCAGAGCTGGTGAAAAACTGTTTTTT. Translation gives CASSFEESRAGEKLFF. The J gene is TRBJ1-4, the V gene TRBV5-1; D gene unclear. V shed 2 bases and J shed 7 bases, with 18 bases lying between them. The CDR3 consists of 16 residues. Germline V lookup: CDR1 SGHRS, CDR2 YFSETQ.

The chain couples TRBV6-6 to TRBJ1-3; D unclear. Per germline, CDR1 MNHNY and CDR2 SVGAGI (reference sequence). This CDR3 contains 12 residues. The ends were cut back, 4 bases at V and 4 bases at J, with 5 bases in the middle. For the CDR3, the DNA is TGTGCCAGCAGTTCCGGGGGAAACACCATATATTTT. Its protein product is CASSSGGNTIYF.